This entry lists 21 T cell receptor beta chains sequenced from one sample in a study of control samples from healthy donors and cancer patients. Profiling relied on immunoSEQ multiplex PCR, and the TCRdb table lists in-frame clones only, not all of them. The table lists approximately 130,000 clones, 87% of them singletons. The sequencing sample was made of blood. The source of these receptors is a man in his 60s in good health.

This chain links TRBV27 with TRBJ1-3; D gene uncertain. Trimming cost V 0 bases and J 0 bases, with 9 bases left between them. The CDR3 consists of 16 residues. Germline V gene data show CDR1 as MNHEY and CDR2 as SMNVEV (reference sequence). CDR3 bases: TGTGCCAGCAGTTTATCGTCCCAGATCTCTGGAAACACCATATATTTT. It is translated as CASSLSSQISGNTIYF.

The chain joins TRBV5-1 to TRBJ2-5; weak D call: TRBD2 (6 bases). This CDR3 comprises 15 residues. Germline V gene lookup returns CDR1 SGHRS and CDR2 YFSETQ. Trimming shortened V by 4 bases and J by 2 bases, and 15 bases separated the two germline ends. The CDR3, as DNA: TGCGCCAGCAGCCCCGGCCGGGAGATACAAGAGACCCAGTACTTC. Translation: CASSPGREIQETQYF.

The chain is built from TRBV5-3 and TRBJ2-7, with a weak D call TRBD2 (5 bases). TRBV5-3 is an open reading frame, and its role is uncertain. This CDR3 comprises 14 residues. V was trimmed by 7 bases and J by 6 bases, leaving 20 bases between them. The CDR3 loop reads CARPPPRDNVEQYF. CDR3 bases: TGTGCCAGACCCCCCCCACGGGATAATGTCGAGCAGTACTTC.

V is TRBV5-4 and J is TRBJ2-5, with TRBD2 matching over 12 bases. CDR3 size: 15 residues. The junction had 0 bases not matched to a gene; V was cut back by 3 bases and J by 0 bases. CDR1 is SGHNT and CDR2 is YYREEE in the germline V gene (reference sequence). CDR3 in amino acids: CASSWTSGDQETQYF. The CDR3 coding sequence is TGTGCCAGCAGCTGGACTAGCGGGGACCAAGAGACCCAGTACTTC.

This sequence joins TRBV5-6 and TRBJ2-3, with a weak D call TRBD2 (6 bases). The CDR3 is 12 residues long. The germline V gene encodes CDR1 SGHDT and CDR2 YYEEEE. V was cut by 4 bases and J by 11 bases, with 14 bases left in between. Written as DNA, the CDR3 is TGTGCCAGCAGCACCGGGACTTGGATGCAGTATTTT. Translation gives CASSTGTWMQYF.

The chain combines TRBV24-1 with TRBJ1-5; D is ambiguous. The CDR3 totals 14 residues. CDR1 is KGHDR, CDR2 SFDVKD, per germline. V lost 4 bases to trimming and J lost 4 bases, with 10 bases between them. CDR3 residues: CATSDVGANQPQHF. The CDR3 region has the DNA TGTGCCACCAGTGACGTCGGTGCTAATCAGCCCCAGCATTTT.

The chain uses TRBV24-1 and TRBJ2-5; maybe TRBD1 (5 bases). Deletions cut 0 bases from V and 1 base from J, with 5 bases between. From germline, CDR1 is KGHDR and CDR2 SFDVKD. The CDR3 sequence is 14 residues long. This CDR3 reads CATSDLDSQETQYF. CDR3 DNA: TGTGCCACCAGTGATTTGGACAGCCAAGAGACCCAGTACTTC.

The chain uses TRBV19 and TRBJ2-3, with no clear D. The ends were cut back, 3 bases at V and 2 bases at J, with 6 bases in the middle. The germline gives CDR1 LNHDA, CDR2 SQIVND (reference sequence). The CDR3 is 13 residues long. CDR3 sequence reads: CASSMVTTDTQYF. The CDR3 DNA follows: TGTGCCAGTAGTATGGTAACCACAGATACGCAGTATTTT.

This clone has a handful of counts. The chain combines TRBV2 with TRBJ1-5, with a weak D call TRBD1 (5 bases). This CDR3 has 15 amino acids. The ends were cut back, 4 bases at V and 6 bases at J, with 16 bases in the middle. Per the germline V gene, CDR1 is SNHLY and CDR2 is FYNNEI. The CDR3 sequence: CASSGGGGAGQPQHF. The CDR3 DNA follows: TGTGCCAGCAGTGGGGGTGGAGGGGCGGGTCAGCCCCAGCATTTT.

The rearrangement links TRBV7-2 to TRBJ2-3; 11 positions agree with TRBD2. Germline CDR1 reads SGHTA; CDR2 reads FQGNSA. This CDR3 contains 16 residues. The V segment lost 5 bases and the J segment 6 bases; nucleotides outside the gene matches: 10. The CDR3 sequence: CASSEVSGGAFDTQYF. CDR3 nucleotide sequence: TGTGCCAGCAGCGAAGTTAGCGGGGGGGCTTTTGATACGCAGTATTTT.

The DNA for the CDR3 is TGTGCCAGCAGCCCCGGAGACAGGGGTGGTAATGAAAAACTGTTTTTT. The encoded protein is CASSPGDRGGNEKLFF. The V and J genes are TRBV11-2 and TRBJ1-4; 8 bases match TRBD1. Trimming took 5 bases from V and 4 from J; bases not matched to a gene: 9. CDR3 length: 16 amino acids. Germline values: CDR1 SGHAT, CDR2 FQNNGV.

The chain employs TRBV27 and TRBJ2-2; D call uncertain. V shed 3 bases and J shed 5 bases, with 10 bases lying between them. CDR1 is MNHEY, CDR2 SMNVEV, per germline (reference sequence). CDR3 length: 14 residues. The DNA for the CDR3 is TGTGCCAGCAGTTTCGGCCAAATTACCGGGGAGCTGTTTTTT. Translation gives CASSFGQITGELFF.

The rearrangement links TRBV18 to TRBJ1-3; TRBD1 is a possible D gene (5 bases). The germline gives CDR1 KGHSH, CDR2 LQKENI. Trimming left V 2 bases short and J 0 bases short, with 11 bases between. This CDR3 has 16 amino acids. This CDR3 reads CASSPSRTSSGNTIYF. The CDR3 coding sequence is TGTGCCAGCTCACCATCGAGGACAAGCTCTGGAAACACCATATATTTT.

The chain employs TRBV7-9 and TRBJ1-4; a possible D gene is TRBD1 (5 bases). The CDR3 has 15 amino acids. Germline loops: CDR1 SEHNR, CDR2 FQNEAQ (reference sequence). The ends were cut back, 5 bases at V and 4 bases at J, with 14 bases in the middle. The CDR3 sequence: CASSPRDSLNEKLFF. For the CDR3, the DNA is TGTGCCAGCAGCCCCCGGGACTCTCTTAATGAAAAACTGTTTTTT.

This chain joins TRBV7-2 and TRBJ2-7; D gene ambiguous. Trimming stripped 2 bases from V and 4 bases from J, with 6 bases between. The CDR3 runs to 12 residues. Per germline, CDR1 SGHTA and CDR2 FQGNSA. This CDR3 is CASSLLVYEQYF. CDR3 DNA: TGTGCCAGCAGCTTACTAGTTTACGAGCAGTACTTC.

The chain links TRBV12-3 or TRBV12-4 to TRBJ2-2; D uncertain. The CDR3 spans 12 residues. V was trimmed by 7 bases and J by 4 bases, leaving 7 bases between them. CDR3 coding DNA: TGTGCCAGCACCTTGGGCACCGGGGAGCTGTTTTTT. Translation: CASTLGTGELFF.

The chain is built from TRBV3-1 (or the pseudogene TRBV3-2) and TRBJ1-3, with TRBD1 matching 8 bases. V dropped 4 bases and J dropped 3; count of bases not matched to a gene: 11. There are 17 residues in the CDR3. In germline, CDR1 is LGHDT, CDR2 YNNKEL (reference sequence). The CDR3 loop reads CASSPRGQGASGNTIYF. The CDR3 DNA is TGTGCCAGCAGCCCCCGCGGTCAGGGGGCGAGTGGAAACACCATATATTTT.

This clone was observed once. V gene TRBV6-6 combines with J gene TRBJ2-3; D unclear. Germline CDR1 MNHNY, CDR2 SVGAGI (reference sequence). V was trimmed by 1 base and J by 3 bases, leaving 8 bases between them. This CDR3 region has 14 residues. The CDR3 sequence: CASSYLTYTDTQYF. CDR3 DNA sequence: TGTGCCAGCAGTTACTTGACGTATACAGATACGCAGTATTTT.

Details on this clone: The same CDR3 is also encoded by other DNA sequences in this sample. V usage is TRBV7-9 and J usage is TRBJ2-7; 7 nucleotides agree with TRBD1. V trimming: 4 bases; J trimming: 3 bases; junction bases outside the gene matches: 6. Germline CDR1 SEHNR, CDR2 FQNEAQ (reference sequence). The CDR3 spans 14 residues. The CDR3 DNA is TGTGCCAGCAGCTCTACGGGACAGTTCTACGAGCAGTACTTC. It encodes CASSSTGQFYEQYF. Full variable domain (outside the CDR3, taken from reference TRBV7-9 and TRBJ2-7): DTGVSQNPRHKITKRGQNVTFRCDPISEHNRLYWYRQTLGQGPEFLTYFQNEAQLEKSRLLSDRFSAERPKGSFSTLEIQRTEQGDSAMYLCASSSTGQFYEQYFGPGTRLTVT.

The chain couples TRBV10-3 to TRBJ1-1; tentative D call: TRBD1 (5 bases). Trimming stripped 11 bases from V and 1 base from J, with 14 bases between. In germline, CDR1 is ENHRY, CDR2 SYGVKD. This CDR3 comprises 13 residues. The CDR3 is CAARPDRNTEAFF. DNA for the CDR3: TGTGCCGCGCGGCCCGACAGGAACACTGAAGCTTTCTTT.

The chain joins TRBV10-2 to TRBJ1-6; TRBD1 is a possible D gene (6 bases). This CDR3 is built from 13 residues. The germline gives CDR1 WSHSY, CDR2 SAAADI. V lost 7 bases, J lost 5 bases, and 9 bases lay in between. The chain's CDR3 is CASKQGDNSPLHF. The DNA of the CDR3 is TGCGCCAGCAAACAGGGTGATAATTCACCCCTCCACTTT.